This T cell receptor beta chain was observed in a study of control samples from healthy donors and cancer patients. Germline V gene data show CDR1 as MDHEN and CDR2 as SYDVKM. Trimming cost V 4 bases and J 5 bases; bases outside gene matches: 11. The CDR3 loop spans 16 amino acids. Sequencing used immunoSEQ multiplex PCR; TCRdb keeps in-frame clones, though not all of them. The sample consists of about 220,000 clones, roughly 94% of them appearing once. The chain employs TRBV28 and TRBJ1-5; 7 bases line up with TRBD1. Sequencing used blood. This receptor was taken from a man in his fifties or sixties in good health. The CDR3 coding sequence is TGTGCCAGCAGTTATACACAGGGGTTAGGAGATCAGCCCCAGCATTTT. The encoded protein is CASSYTQGLGDQPQHF.